This TCR beta chain was retrieved from a study of chemoradiotherapy in HPV16-positive cancers. As for the study in general: Candidate HPV-specific T-cell clones and common TCR motifs came from functional assays in two HPV16-positive patients. General study findings and limits: Better recurrence-free survival went with HPV-responsive T-cell expansion in HPV16-positive patients. Candidate HPV-specific clones and E7-related TCR motifs grew in tumor during treatment.

Germline lookup yields CDR1 SGHRS and CDR2 YFSETQ. This CDR3 has 16 amino acids. The germline V and J ends were trimmed by 3 bases and 3 bases, with 16 bases remaining between them. On this clone: Its cognate antigen is unknown.

Samples were taken several times over chemoradiotherapy. Data came from immunoSEQ multiplex PCR; TCRdb stores just in-frame clones and leaves some out. The sample lists around 13,000 clones, approximately 89% occurring once. Sequencing used blood, obtained from a patient who underwent chemoradiotherapy. This sequence joins TRBV5-1 and TRBJ1-3, with D uncertain. The clonotype was recovered from a human donor with HPV-associated anogenital cancer. The CDR3 region has the DNA TGCGCCAGCAGCTGGGCAGGAGGGTTGGGTGGAAACACCATATATTTT. As protein: CASSWAGGLGGNTIYF.